The 10 T cell receptor beta chains reported below all come from one sample, sequenced in a study of metastatic and nonmetastatic thyroid tumors. TCRdb reanalyzed the PCR reads with MiXCR. The sample carries approximately 79,000 clones, around 7.8% recorded once. Not a single patient had been given any form of treatment at any point before undergoing thyroid surgery. Specimen: blood. These receptors all come from a female donor with papillary thyroid cancer or a benign thyroid nodule (not recorded which). Some clones in this sample may be carry-over from other donors' samples.

The chain recombines TRBV2 with TRBJ1-3, with TRBD1 matching over 8 bases. Trimming cost V 8 bases and J 9 bases; bases outside gene matches: 6. This CDR3 is built from 12 residues. Germline loops: CDR1 SNHLY, CDR2 FYNNEI. The CDR3 DNA follows: TGTGCCAGCCGCGACAGGGGAGTCACCATATATTTT. It specifies CASRDRGVTIYF. The complete variable domain, with remaining parts taken from reference TRBV2 and TRBJ1-3, reads EPEVTQTPSHQVTQMGQEVILRCVPISNHLYFYWYRQILGQKVEFLVSFYNNEISEKSEIFDDQFSVERPDGSNFTLKIRSTKLEDSAMYFCASRDRGVTIYFGEGSWLTVV.

This clone was counted at least ten times. V is TRBV20-1 and J is TRBJ1-2; the match to TRBD1 covers 7 bases. Germline assignment: CDR1 DFQATT and CDR2 SNEGSKA (reference sequence). The CDR3 loop spans 14 amino acids. V lost 3 bases and J lost 4; bases outside the gene matches: 8. The CDR3 sequence: CSARGGQEFYGYTF. The CDR3 DNA reads TGCAGTGCTAGGGGAGGACAGGAATTCTATGGCTACACCTTC.

In its sample, this clone was seen many times. This rearrangement joins TRBV9 to TRBJ1-6, with TRBD1 as a possible D gene (5 bases). CDR1 is SGDLS and CDR2 is YYNGEE in the germline V gene. The CDR3 sequence is 15 residues long. V was cut by 0 bases and J by 8 bases, with 12 bases left in between. The CDR3 protein is CASSVANPTDSPLHF. DNA for the CDR3: TGTGCCAGCAGCGTAGCTAATCCGACAGATTCACCCCTCCACTTT.

The chain has TRBV5-1 and TRBJ1-5; D is ambiguous. CDR1 and CDR2 (germline): SGHRS, YFSETQ. V dropped 4 bases and J dropped 8 bases, with 13 bases sitting between them. The CDR3 sequence is 13 residues long. This CDR3 is CASSTKRVEPQHF. CDR3 nucleotide sequence: TGCGCCAGCAGCACGAAAAGGGTCGAGCCCCAGCATTTT.

This clone was seen many times. CDR3 loop: CAWKSLTSSDTGELFF. CDR3 bases: TGTGCCTGGAAGTCCCTCACTAGCTCGGACACCGGGGAGCTGTTTTTT. The rearrangement joins TRBV30 to TRBJ2-2, with D perhaps TRBD2 (6 bases). CDR1 GTSNPN and CDR2 SVGIG come from the germline V gene (reference sequence). The V end was cut by 4 bases, the J end by 3 bases, with 18 bases between. This CDR3 has 16 amino acids. The variable domain in full, with the rest retrieved from reference TRBV30 and TRBJ2-2, is SQTIHQWPATLVQPVGSPLSLECTVEGTSNPNLYWYRQAAGRGLQLLFYSVGIGQISSEVPQNLSASRPQDRQFILSSKKLLLSDSGFYLCAWKSLTSSDTGELFFGEGSRLTVL.

As concerns this clone: The CDR3 does not close with the conserved phenylalanine or tryptophan, likely indicating a read error. The chain couples TRBV20-1 to TRBJ1-1; D is undetermined. This CDR3 comprises 17 residues. V shed 3 bases and J shed 1 base, with 21 bases lying between them. Germline V gene lookup returns CDR1 DFQATT and CDR2 SNEGSKA (reference sequence). The CDR3 sequence: CSASFECRSTTNTEAFL. CDR3 coding DNA: TGCAGTGCTAGTTTCGAATGTCGGTCGACAACGAACACTGAAGCTTTCCTT.

This clone occurred many times. The chain employs TRBV6-6 and TRBJ2-4, with D perhaps matching TRBD2 (7 bases). V lost 2 bases to trimming and J lost 7 bases, with 12 bases between them. The CDR3 extends over 14 amino acids. CDR1 is MNHNY, CDR2 SVGAGI, per germline (reference sequence). As DNA, the CDR3 is TGTGCCAGCAGTTACGGGGAGGGGGGGAACATTCAGTACTTC. It yields the protein CASSYGEGGNIQYF.

In its sample, this clone was seen many times. V is TRBV2 and J is TRBJ1-1; D unresolved. The germline gives CDR1 SNHLY, CDR2 FYNNEI. The CDR3 has 14 residues. With 1 base removed from V and 3 bases from J, the gap between germline ends came to 9 bases. The CDR3 region has the DNA TGTGCCAGCAGTGAAGGTGGCGGGGACACTGAAGCTTTCTTT. This gives the protein CASSEGGGDTEAFF.

This clone was found many times. This sequence joins TRBV7-9 and TRBJ1-6, with TRBD1 matching over 8 bases. V gave up 1 base and J gave up 6 bases; unmatched junction bases: 5. From germline, CDR1 is SEHNR and CDR2 FQNEAQ (reference sequence). The CDR3 contains 16 residues. CDR3 in DNA: TGTGCCAGCAGCTTAGGACAGGGGTTTTTTAATTCACCCCTCCACTTT. Translating it yields CASSLGQGFFNSPLHF.

Ten or more counts support this clone. Other nucleotide sequences in the sample specify the same CDR3. The V call is TRBV6-1, the J call TRBJ1-6; D gene uncertain. The CDR3 loop spans 14 amino acids. Germline V gene sequence: CDR1 MNHNS, CDR2 SASEGT. Between the trimmed V and J ends, which lost 4 bases and 4 bases, there was a span of 8 bases. The DNA of the CDR3 is TGTGCCAGCAGTGCCGGACCTTATAATTCACCCCTCCACTTT. Its translation is CASSAGPYNSPLHF.